A single T cell receptor beta chain is shown here with its context. The data were obtained in a study of blood T cell repertoires in COVID-19. In the study overall: COVID-19 samples, acute and convalescent, were from the United States, Italy and Spain. T cells, B-cell-depleted T cells, or PBMCs provided the cDNA or gDNA that served as material.

The CDR3 covers 14 residues. The germline V gene encodes CDR1 SGHAT and CDR2 FQNNGV. V lost 5 bases, J lost 3 bases, and 11 bases lay in between. In the original workflow: From reference gene primer amplification, estimates of nucleated cell counts were derived. Assay used: immunoSEQ multiplex PCR; TCRdb lists only in-frame clones, some missing. From that table come the V and J calls and clone size; the DNA was used to work out D and trimming. This table holds about 120,000 clones, roughly four fifths found once. V and J are TRBV11-2 and TRBJ2-1, with D possibly TRBD1 on 6 matching bases. Sequenced sample: peripheral blood. The sequence was obtained from a human donor in a cohort sampled during active COVID-19. The CDR3 nucleotides are TGTGCCAGCAGCCTACAGGGTTTCTACAATGAGCAGTTCTTC. Protein: CASSLQGFYNEQFF.